The 16 T cell receptor beta chains reported below all come from one sample, sequenced in a study of shared clonotypes between healthy human individuals. The method was immunoSEQ multiplex PCR; TCRdb's version includes in-frame clones alone and lacks a portion of them. The data contain some 2,100,000 clones, around 95% of them singletons. The sample consisted of naive CD4+ T cells sorted from blood. Subset in this sample: CD45RA+ positively selected. The receptors were gathered from a man between 18 and 35 years old in good health.

The chain has TRBV7-9 and TRBJ2-3; unclear D gene. Trimming took 1 base from V and 0 from J, leaving 8 bases between them. Looked up from germline, CDR1 is SEHNR and CDR2 is FQNEAQ (reference sequence). This CDR3 is 15 amino acids long. The CDR3 coding sequence is TGTGCCAGCAGCTTAGATGGCTCAAGCACAGATACGCAGTATTTT. Its translation is CASSLDGSSTDTQYF.

This clone was observed once. This chain joins TRBV28 and TRBJ1-6, with unresolved D. V gave up 3 bases and J gave up 12 bases, with 9 bases separating them. Germline CDR1 is MDHEN and CDR2 is SYDVKM. The CDR3 covers 12 residues. The CDR3, as DNA: TGTGCCAGCAGTTTGGTCAAAAAACCCCTCCACTTT. It codes for CASSLVKKPLHF.

On this clone: Other nucleotide sequences in the sample specify the same CDR3. J is TRBJ2-2 and V is TRBV5-1; D uncertain. This CDR3 has 13 residues. V gave up 0 bases and J gave up 5 bases, with 5 bases separating them. Per the germline V gene, CDR1 is SGHRS and CDR2 is YFSETQ. This CDR3 reads CASSLETTGELFF. Here the CDR3 DNA reads TGCGCCAGCAGCTTGGAGACGACCGGGGAGCTGTTTTTT.

This chain connects TRBV5-4 to TRBJ1-1, with 7 positions matching TRBD1. V trimming: 4 bases; J trimming: 7 bases; junction bases outside the gene matches: 7. Per germline, CDR1 SGHNT and CDR2 YYREEE (reference sequence). CDR3 length: 13 residues. The CDR3 sequence is CASSAPDRDEAFF. The CDR3 nucleotides read TGTGCCAGCAGCGCCCCAGACAGGGATGAAGCTTTCTTT.

The chain has TRBV13 and TRBJ2-7, with D possibly TRBD1 on 5 matching bases. Germline CDR1 and CDR2: PRHDT and FYEKMQ (reference sequence). V lost 5 bases and J 0 bases, leaving 11 bases between the germline ends. This CDR3 has 14 residues. The CDR3 sequence is CASSPNRLSYEQYF. The CDR3 nucleotides are TGTGCCAGCAGCCCAAACAGGCTCTCCTACGAGCAGTACTTC. The complete variable domain, with remaining parts taken from reference TRBV13 and TRBJ2-7, reads AAGVIQSPRHLIKEKRETATLKCYPIPRHDTVYWYQQGPGQDPQFLISFYEKMQSDKGSIPDRFSAQQFSDYHSELNMSSLELGDSALYFCASSPNRLSYEQYFGPGTRLTVT.

The CDR3 spells CASSLVSGDVTGELFF. In DNA form, the CDR3 reads TGCGCCAGCAGCTTGGTGAGCGGGGACGTCACCGGGGAGCTGTTTTTT. This chain links TRBV5-1 with TRBJ2-2; TRBD2 matches at 7 bases. The CDR3 extends over 16 amino acids. CDR1 and CDR2 (germline): SGHRS, YFSETQ. V trimming: 0 bases; J trimming: 4 bases; junction bases outside the gene matches: 6.

V usage is TRBV5-1 and J usage is TRBJ2-7, with 8 bases fitting TRBD1. This CDR3 region has 14 residues. J gave up 1 base and V 9 bases, and 9 bases lay outside the gene matches. Germline assignment: CDR1 SGHRS and CDR2 YFSETQ. This CDR3 is CATPTDRASYEQYF. The CDR3 bases are TGCGCCACACCCACGGACAGGGCTTCCTACGAGCAGTACTTC.

V is TRBV7-9 and J is TRBJ2-5, with D possibly being TRBD2 (7 bases). Germline V gives CDR1 SEHNR, CDR2 FQNEAQ (reference sequence). The length of the CDR3 is 15 residues. V was pared by 1 base and J by 2 bases, with 11 bases between. CDR3 DNA sequence: TGTGCCAGCAGCTTAGAAGGGGGAGGGCAAGAGACCCAGTACTTC. Its translation: CASSLEGGGQETQYF.

The rearrangement links TRBV6-6 to TRBJ2-7; no definite D call. Trimming pared 4 bases from V and 5 bases from J, leaving 12 bases between. This CDR3 contains 13 residues. Germline V lookup: CDR1 MNHNY, CDR2 SVGAGI (reference sequence). CDR3 coding DNA: TGTGCCAGCAGTTCCGATTCTTTTCACGAGCAGTACTTC. Amino acid sequence: CASSSDSFHEQYF.

The chain employs TRBV5-4 and TRBJ2-2; D is unresolved. Per germline, CDR1 SGHNT and CDR2 YYREEE (reference sequence). CDR3 length: 13 residues. The V end was cut by 2 bases, the J end by 4 bases, with 6 bases between. The CDR3 here is CASSFPGTGELFF. The CDR3 DNA follows: TGTGCCAGCAGCTTTCCCGGCACCGGGGAGCTGTTTTTT.

This chain connects TRBV7-9 to TRBJ1-4, with 9 bases lining up with TRBD1. The germline gives CDR1 SEHNR, CDR2 FQNEAQ (reference sequence). CDR3 length: 15 residues. V lost 2 bases to trimming and J lost 5 bases; unmatched junction nucleotides: 3. The CDR3 nucleotides read TGTGCCAGCAGCTTAACCGGGACAGGGAATGAAAAACTGTTTTTT. Its protein is CASSLTGTGNEKLFF.

The CDR3 protein is CASSLGVSTGELFF. CDR3 in DNA: TGTGCCAGCAGCTTAGGAGTGAGCACCGGGGAGCTGTTTTTT. The chain combines TRBV11-1 with TRBJ2-2; no clear D. Trimming took 1 base from V and 4 from J, leaving 7 bases between them. Germline CDR1 is SGHAT and CDR2 is FQDESV (reference sequence). CDR3 length equals 14 residues.

The gene calls are TRBV5-3 and TRBJ2-2; tentative D call: TRBD1 (7 bases). TRBV5-3 counts as an open reading frame of uncertain function. Trimming shortened V by 0 bases and J by 6 bases, and 36 bases separated the two germline ends. The CDR3 is made up of 23 amino acids. In DNA, the CDR3 is TGTGCCAGAAGCTTGGCCGGTTCCGCGGGGAGGCCAGGGGGGCACAGCTTCCCCGGGGAGCTGTTTTTT. Translated, it gives CARSLAGSAGRPGGHSFPGELFF.

Remarks on this clone: Other DNA sequences in the same sample also yield this CDR3. The rearrangement joins TRBV7-3 to TRBJ1-1; D remains unclear. Germline assignment: CDR1 SGHTA and CDR2 FQGTGA. V was shortened by 3 bases and J by 0 bases, with 5 bases between the two germline ends. CDR3 length: 13 amino acids. The CDR3 spells CASSFGMNTEAFF. The CDR3 coding sequence is TGTGCCAGCAGCTTTGGGATGAACACTGAAGCTTTCTTT.

This chain uses TRBV20-1 with TRBJ2-1; D gene uncertain. The CDR3 totals 11 residues. Deletions cut 5 bases from V and 14 bases from J, with 16 bases between. The V gene's germline CDR1 is DFQATT and CDR2 SNEGSKA (reference sequence). CDR3 DNA sequence: TGCAGTGCTCTTCTCTCAAAAGGAGAGTTCTTC. Its protein product is CSALLSKGEFF.

With regard to this clone: This CDR3 is also generated by other DNA sequences in the sample. The V gene is TRBV18, the J gene TRBJ1-3, with TRBD1 matching over 9 bases. Germline lookup yields CDR1 KGHSH and CDR2 LQKENI. The CDR3 contains 15 residues. V trimming: 3 bases; J trimming: 1 base; junction bases outside the gene matches: 1. CDR3 DNA sequence: TGTGCCAGCTCACCCGGGACAGGGTCTGGAAACACCATATATTTT. Its translation is CASSPGTGSGNTIYF.